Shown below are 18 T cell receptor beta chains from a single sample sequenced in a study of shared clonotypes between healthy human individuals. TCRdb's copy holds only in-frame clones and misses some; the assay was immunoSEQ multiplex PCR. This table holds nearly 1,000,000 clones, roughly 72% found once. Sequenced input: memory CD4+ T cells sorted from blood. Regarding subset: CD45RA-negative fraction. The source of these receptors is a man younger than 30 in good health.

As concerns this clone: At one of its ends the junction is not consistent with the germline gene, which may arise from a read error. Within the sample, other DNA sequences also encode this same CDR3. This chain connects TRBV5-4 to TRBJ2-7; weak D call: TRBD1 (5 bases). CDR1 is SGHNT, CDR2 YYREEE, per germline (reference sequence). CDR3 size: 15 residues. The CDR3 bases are TGTGCCAGCTCCAGACAAGGGGAACCCCCCTATGAGCAGTACTTC. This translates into CASSRQGEPPYEQYF.

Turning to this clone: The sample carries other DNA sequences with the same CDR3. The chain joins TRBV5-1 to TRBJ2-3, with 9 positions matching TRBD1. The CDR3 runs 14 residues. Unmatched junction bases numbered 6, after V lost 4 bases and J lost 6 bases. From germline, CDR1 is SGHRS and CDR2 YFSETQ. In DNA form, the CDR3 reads TGCGCCAGCAGCCCGGGACAGGGAAGGGATACGCAGTATTTT. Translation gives CASSPGQGRDTQYF.

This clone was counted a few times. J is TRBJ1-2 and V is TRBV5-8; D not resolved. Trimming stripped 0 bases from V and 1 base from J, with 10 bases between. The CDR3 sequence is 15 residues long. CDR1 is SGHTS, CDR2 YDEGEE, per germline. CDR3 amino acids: CASSLAGYLNYGYTF. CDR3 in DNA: TGTGCCAGCAGCTTGGCTGGGTACCTTAACTATGGCTACACCTTC.

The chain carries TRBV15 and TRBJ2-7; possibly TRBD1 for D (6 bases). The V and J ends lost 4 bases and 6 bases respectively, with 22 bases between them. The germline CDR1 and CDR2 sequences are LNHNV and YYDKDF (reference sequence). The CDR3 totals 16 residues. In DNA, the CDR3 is TGTGCCACCAGCAAGAGGACAGATCCAGGCCAGCGCGAGCAGTACTTC. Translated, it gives CATSKRTDPGQREQYF.

CDR3 sequence reads: CASSTADRSNQPQHF. The CDR3 bases are TGTGCCAGTAGCACCGCGGACAGAAGCAATCAGCCCCAGCATTTT. This rearrangement joins TRBV19 to TRBJ1-5, with D perhaps matching TRBD1 (6 bases). CDR1 and CDR2 (germline): LNHDA, SQIVND (reference sequence). CDR3 length: 15 residues. Between the trimmed V and J ends, which lost 6 bases and 1 base, there was a span of 13 bases.

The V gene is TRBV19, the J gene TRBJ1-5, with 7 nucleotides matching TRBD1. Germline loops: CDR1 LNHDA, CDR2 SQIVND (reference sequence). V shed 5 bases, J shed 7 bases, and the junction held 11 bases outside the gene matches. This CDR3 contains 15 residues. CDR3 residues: CASSAQTGFGQPQHF. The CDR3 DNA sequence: TGTGCCAGTAGTGCCCAGACAGGGTTCGGACAGCCCCAGCATTTT. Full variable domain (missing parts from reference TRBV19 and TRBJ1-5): DGGITQSPKYLFRKEGQNVTLSCEQNLNHDAMYWYRQDPGQGLRLIYYSQIVNDFQKGDIAEGYSVSREKKESFPLTVTSAQKNPTAFYLCASSAQTGFGQPQHFGDGTRLSIL.

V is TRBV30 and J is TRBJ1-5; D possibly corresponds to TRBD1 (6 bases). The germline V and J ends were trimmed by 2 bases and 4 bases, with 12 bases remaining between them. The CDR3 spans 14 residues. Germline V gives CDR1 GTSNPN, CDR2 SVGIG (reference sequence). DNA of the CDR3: TGTGCCTGGAGTTCTGGGCAGGGGAATCAGCCCCAGCATTTT. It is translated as CAWSSGQGNQPQHF.

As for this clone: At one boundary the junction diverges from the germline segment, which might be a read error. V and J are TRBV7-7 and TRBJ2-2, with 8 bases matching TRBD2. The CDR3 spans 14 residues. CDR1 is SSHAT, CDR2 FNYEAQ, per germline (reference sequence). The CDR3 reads CASSSGLEAGELFF. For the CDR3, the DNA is TGTGCTAGCAGCTCGGGACTAGAAGCCGGGGAGCTGTTTTTT.

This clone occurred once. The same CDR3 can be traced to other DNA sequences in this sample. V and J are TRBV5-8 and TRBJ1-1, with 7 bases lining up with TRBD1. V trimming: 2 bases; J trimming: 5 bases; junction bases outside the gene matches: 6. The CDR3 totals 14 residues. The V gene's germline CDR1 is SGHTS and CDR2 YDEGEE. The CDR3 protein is CASSLKQGRTEAFF. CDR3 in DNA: TGTGCCAGCAGCTTAAAACAGGGGAGGACTGAAGCTTTCTTT.

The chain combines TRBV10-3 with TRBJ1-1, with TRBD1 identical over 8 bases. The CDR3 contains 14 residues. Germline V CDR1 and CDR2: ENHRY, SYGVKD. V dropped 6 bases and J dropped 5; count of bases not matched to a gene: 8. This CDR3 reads CAIRGTGQMTEAFF. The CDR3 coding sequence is TGTGCCATCAGGGGGACAGGACAAATGACTGAAGCTTTCTTT.

As DNA, the CDR3 is TGTGCCAGCAGTTACCCCACCGGGACAGGAGAGACCCAGTACTTC. Its protein product is CASSYPTGTGETQYF. The chain carries TRBV28 and TRBJ2-5; 8 bases align to TRBD1. The V gene's germline CDR1 is MDHEN and CDR2 SYDVKM. V lost 4 bases to trimming and J lost 4 bases; unmatched junction nucleotides: 8. The CDR3 extends over 15 amino acids.

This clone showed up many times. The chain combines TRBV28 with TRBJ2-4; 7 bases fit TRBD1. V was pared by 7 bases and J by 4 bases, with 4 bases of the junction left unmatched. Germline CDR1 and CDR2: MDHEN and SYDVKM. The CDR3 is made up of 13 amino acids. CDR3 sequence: CASNRDSKNIQYF. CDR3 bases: TGTGCCAGCAATCGGGACAGTAAAAACATTCAGTACTTC.

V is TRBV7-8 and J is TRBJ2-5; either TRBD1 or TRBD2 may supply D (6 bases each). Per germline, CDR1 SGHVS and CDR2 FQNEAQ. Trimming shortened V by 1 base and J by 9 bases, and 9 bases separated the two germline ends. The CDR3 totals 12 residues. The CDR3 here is CASSLVRGPQYF. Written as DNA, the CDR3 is TGTGCCAGCAGCTTAGTACGGGGGCCCCAGTACTTC.

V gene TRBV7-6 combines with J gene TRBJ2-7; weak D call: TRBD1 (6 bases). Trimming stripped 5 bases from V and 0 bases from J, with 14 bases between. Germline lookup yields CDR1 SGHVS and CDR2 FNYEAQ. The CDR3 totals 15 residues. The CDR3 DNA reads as TGTGCCAGCAGCCCTGGGGGCGGCAGCTCCTACGAGCAGTACTTC. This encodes CASSPGGGSSYEQYF.

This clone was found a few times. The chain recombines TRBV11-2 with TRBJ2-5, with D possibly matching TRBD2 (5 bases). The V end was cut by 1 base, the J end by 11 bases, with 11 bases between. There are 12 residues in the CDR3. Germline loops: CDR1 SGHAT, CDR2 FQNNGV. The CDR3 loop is CASSLGRWEQYF. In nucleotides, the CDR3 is TGTGCCAGCAGCTTAGGCCGGTGGGAGCAGTACTTC. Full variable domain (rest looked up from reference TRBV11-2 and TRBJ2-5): EAGVAQSPRYKIIEKRQSVAFWCNPISGHATLYWYQQILGQGPKLLIQFQNNGVVDDSQLPKDRFSAERLKGVDSTLKIQPAKLEDSAVYLCASSLGRWEQYFGPGTRLLVL.

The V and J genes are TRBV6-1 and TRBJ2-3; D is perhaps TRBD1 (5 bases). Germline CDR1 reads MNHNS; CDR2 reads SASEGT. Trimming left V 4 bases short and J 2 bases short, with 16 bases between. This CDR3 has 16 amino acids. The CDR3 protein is CASSVKWGTVTDTQYF. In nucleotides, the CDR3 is TGTGCCAGCAGTGTAAAATGGGGCACCGTCACAGATACGCAGTATTTT.

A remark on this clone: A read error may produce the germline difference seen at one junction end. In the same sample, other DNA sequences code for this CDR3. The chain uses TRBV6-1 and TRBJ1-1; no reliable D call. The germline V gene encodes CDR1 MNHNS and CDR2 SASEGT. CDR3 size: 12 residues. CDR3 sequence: CASSERSTEAFF. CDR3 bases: TGTGCCAGCAGTGAACGAAGTACTGAGGCTTTCTTT.

The CDR3 reads CASRAGTGEQELFF. CDR3 DNA: TGTGCCAGCAGGGCCGGGACAGGGGAACAGGAGCTGTTTTTT. This chain uses TRBV11-2 with TRBJ2-2; the match to TRBD1 covers 10 bases. J lost 10 bases, V lost 6 bases, and 8 bases had no gene match. CDR1 is SGHAT and CDR2 is FQNNGV in the germline V gene. CDR3 size: 14 residues. Using reference TRBV11-2 and TRBJ2-2 for the parts outside the CDR3, the full variable domain is EAGVAQSPRYKIIEKRQSVAFWCNPISGHATLYWYQQILGQGPKLLIQFQNNGVVDDSQLPKDRFSAERLKGVDSTLKIQPAKLEDSAVYLCASRAGTGEQELFFGEGSRLTVL.